This T cell receptor beta chain was sequenced in a study of radiotherapy plus CTLA-4 blockade in lung cancer. Study findings and constraints: Clones derived from tumor TCRs expanded in blood after radiotherapy plus ipilimumab. The authors reported that early blood T cell clone dynamics, with interferon-beta, best predicted response.

Generated by immunoSEQ multiplex PCR, the TCRdb table keeps only in-frame clones and is missing some. The sample has tens of thousands of clones; 60% to 80% are singletons. A word on this clone: Its antigen is as yet unknown.

The starting material was peripheral blood, obtained from a patient treated with radiotherapy plus ipilimumab. The TCR originated in a human donor with non-small cell lung cancer who had stable disease on radiotherapy plus ipilimumab.

In DNA form, the CDR3 reads TGTGCCAGCAGCTTAGAGCCAGGGATGGAGAGGGGCTACACCTTC. Protein: CASSLEPGMERGYTF. The chain uses TRBV11-3 and TRBJ1-2, with D maybe TRBD1 (5 bases). Germline V gene lookup returns CDR1 SGHNT and CDR2 YENEEA. The CDR3 is made up of 15 amino acids. V lost 0 bases and J lost 8, with 16 bases in between. Full variable domain (missing parts from reference TRBV11-3 and TRBJ1-2): EAGVVQSPRYKIIEKKQPVAFWCNPISGHNTLYWYLQNLGQGPELLIRYENEEAVDDSQLPKDRFSAERLKGVDSTLKIQPAELGDSAVYLCASSLEPGMERGYTFGSGTRLTVV.